This T cell receptor (beta chain) appears in the sequencing data of a study of cytomegalovirus exposure and HLA in healthy donors. General observations from the study: The study labeled 150 to 200 TCR beta chains cytomegalovirus-associated. As was reported, the classifier diagnosed cytomegalovirus status with high specificity and sensitivity.

The CDR3 length is 15 residues. V gave up 5 bases and J gave up 1 base, with 12 bases separating them. Germline-derived CDR1 and CDR2 are SGHAT and FQNNGV. The repertoire was sequenced with immunoSEQ multiplex PCR; TCRdb's copy has only in-frame clones and lacks some. This sample has 200,000 to 300,000 clones, with approximately 86% found just once. Note on this clone: Its antigen is not known.

The gene calls are TRBV11-2 and TRBJ2-1, with D possibly TRBD2 on 5 matching bases. The sequenced material came from PBMCs. The receptor was derived from a woman aged 25-40 years in good health and CMV-seropositive. DNA of the CDR3: TGTGCCAGCAGCCAAAAACTAGTTTCCTACAATGAGCAGTTCTTC. Residues: CASSQKLVSYNEQFF.